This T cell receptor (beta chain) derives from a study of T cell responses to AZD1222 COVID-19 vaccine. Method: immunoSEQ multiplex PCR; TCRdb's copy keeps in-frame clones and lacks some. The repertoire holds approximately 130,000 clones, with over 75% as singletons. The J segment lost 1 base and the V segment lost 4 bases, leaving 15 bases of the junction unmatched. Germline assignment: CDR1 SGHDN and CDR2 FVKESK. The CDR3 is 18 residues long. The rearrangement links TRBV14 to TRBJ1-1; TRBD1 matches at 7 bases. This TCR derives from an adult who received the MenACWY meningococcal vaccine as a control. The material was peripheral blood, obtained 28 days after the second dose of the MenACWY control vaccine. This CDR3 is CASSLVYRGDWRNTEAFF. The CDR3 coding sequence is TGTGCCAGCAGCCTTGTCTACAGGGGTGATTGGAGGAACACTGAAGCTTTCTTT. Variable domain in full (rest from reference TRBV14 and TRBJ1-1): EAGVTQFPSHSVIEKGQTVTLRCDPISGHDNLYWYRRVMGKEIKFLLHFVKESKQDESGMPNNRFLAERTGGTYSTLKVQPAELEDSGVYFCASSLVYRGDWRNTEAFFGQGTRLTVV.